Below, 30 T cell receptor beta chains from the same sample are listed, as sequenced in a study of T cells after yellow fever vaccination (dated by TCRdb to about 2019). Explained via the paper, the treatment or condition label denotes: live attenuated yellow fever vaccine strain. The library was obtained by 5' RACE. The listed sequencing device is Illumina NovaSeq 6000. The public sequencing data were trimmed at Q25 with fastp and processed into clonotypes with MiXCR by TCRdb, which kept only in-frame beta chains. Here each entry gathers all rows of one CDR3 protein and keeps the most common genes and DNA. Recorded for this sample are 400,000 to 450,000 distinct CDR3 sequences; about 19% of them occurred a single time. 15% to 20% of the sample lies in the top ten. The sequences come from PBMCs, collected before the yellow fever booster vaccination. These receptors originate from a man between 18 and 35 years old who received the YFV17D yellow fever vaccine.

A few counts support this clonotype. The chain recombines TRBV6-1 with TRBJ2-1, with D unclear. Per the germline V gene, CDR1 is MNHNS and CDR2 is SASEGT. There are 13 residues in the CDR3. The V gene lost 3 bases and the J gene lost 5 bases, with 8 bases spanning the gap. The CDR3 coding sequence is TGTGCCAGCAGTGATCGACTTCACAATGAGCAGTTCTTC. The encoded protein is CASSDRLHNEQFF.

The table lists this clonotype with a few counts. This sequence joins TRBV4-1 and TRBJ2-7; D is unclear. V shed 1 base and J shed 2 bases, with 12 bases lying between them. From germline, CDR1 is MGHRA and CDR2 YSYEKL. The length of the CDR3 is 15 residues. CDR3 region: CASSQVLPGPYEQYF. CDR3 sequence (DNA): TGCGCCAGCAGCCAAGTGCTGCCCGGACCCTACGAGCAGTACTTC.

This chain connects TRBV15 to TRBJ1-1, with TRBD1 matching over 7 bases. Germline trimming cut 9 bases from V and 1 base from J; bases unmatched to any gene: 8. The length of the CDR3 is 14 residues. Germline V gene data show CDR1 as LNHNV and CDR2 as YYDKDF (reference sequence). The CDR3 protein is CATTIHRGNTEAFF. DNA of the CDR3: TGTGCCACAACGATTCACAGGGGGAACACTGAAGCTTTCTTT. Full variable domain (outside the CDR3, taken from reference TRBV15 and TRBJ1-1): DAMVIQNPRYQVTQFGKPVTLSCSQTLNHNVMYWYQQKSSQAPKLLFHYYDKDFNNEADTPDNFQSRRPNTSFCFLDIRSPGLGDTAMYLCATTIHRGNTEAFFGQGTRLTVV.

The chain couples TRBV5-1 to TRBJ1-1, with D unresolved. The ends were cut back, 3 bases at V and 11 bases at J, with 17 bases in the middle. The CDR3 consists of 13 residues. CDR1 is SGHRS, CDR2 YFSETQ, per germline. CDR3 region: CASSSGPGFGAFF. Here the CDR3 DNA reads TGCGCCAGCAGCTCAGGTCCGGGATTCGGGGCTTTCTTT.

The chain carries TRBV12-3 or TRBV12-4 and TRBJ2-5; a weak D match, TRBD2 (6 bases). V lost 6 bases and J lost 2, with 25 bases in between. CDR3 length: 18 residues. CDR3 amino acids: CASSLGEGSGTLQETQYF. CDR3 sequence (DNA): TGTGCCAGCAGCCTAGGGGAAGGGTCGGGGACTCTTCAAGAGACCCAGTACTTC.

The chain links TRBV24-1 to TRBJ2-3, with a possible D match to TRBD1 (6 bases). V lost 3 bases to trimming and J lost 4 bases, with 10 bases between them. The CDR3 contains 14 residues. Germline CDR1 reads KGHDR; CDR2 reads SFDVKD. CDR3 amino acids: CATSDAQGPDTQYF. The DNA of the CDR3 is TGTGCCACCAGTGATGCACAGGGTCCAGATACGCAGTATTTT.

This clonotype was picked up a small number of times. The V gene is TRBV27, the J gene TRBJ2-7; perhaps TRBD1 as D (5 bases). Germline CDR1 and CDR2: MNHEY and SMNVEV (reference sequence). V lost 8 bases and J 6 bases, leaving 8 bases between the germline ends. There are 10 residues in the CDR3. The CDR3 region is CASRQGEQYV. The CDR3 DNA is TGTGCCAGCCGGCAGGGCGAGCAGTACGTC.

This chain joins TRBV3-1 and TRBJ1-1; D gene uncertain. Germline CDR1 is LGHDT and CDR2 is YNNKEL (reference sequence). Between the trimmed V and J ends, which lost 1 base and 2 bases, there was a span of 5 bases. This CDR3 has 13 amino acids. The CDR3 region has the DNA TGTGCCAGCAGCCAAGTGGACAACACTGAAGCTTTCTTT. Translating gives CASSQVDNTEAFF. The entire variable domain, with the rest obtained from reference TRBV3-1 and TRBJ1-1, is as follows: DTAVSQTPKYLVTQMGNDKSIKCEQNLGHDTMYWYKQDSKKFLKIMFSYNNKELIINETVPNRFSPKSPDKAHLNLHINSLELGDSAVYFCASSQVDNTEAFFGQGTRLTVV.

This clonotype has just a few counts. The J gene is TRBJ1-6, the V gene TRBV15; no definite D call. The CDR3 has 12 residues. Germline V gives CDR1 LNHNV, CDR2 YYDKDF (reference sequence). With 1 base removed from V and 6 bases from J, the gap between germline ends came to 1 base. CDR3 in amino acids: CATSRVNSPLHF. CDR3 DNA: TGTGCCACCAGCAGAGTTAATTCACCCCTCCACTTT.

This clonotype came up a few times. CDR3 DNA: TGTGCCAGCCGGCGGGCGCATGGTGAAAAACTGTTTTTT. Its protein is CASRRAHGEKLFF. J is TRBJ1-4 and V is TRBV5-5; D remains ambiguous. Germline assignment: CDR1 SGHKS and CDR2 YYEKEE (reference sequence). The V and J ends lost 7 bases and 7 bases respectively, with 14 bases between them. CDR3 length: 13 residues.

This clonotype was observed a few times. The chain carries TRBV12-3 or TRBV12-4 and TRBJ1-5; D is unclear. This CDR3 is built from 13 residues. V was clipped by 5 bases and J by 5 bases, with 10 bases between them. The CDR3 DNA is TGTGCCAGCAGTCATCAGCACGATCAGCCCCAGCATTTT. Translation gives CASSHQHDQPQHF.

A few counts support this clonotype. This sequence joins TRBV4-1 and TRBJ2-7, with TRBD1 matching 11 bases. From germline, CDR1 is MGHRA and CDR2 YSYEKL. V was clipped by 5 bases and J by 6 bases; unmatched bases: 12. This CDR3 region has 16 residues. CDR3 DNA sequence: TGCGCCAGCAGCGTTCTCGGGACAGGGGGAGTACGCGAGCAGTACTTC. The encoded protein is CASSVLGTGGVREQYF.

This clonotype was picked up a small number of times. This sequence joins TRBV5-1 and TRBJ2-1, with D possibly being TRBD1 (6 bases). Trimming took off 4 bases at V and 8 bases at J, with 10 bases between the two ends. The CDR3 contains 12 residues. Looked up from germline, CDR1 is SGHRS and CDR2 is YFSETQ. CDR3 protein: CASSIPGDEQFF. The CDR3 DNA reads as TGCGCCAGCAGCATACCAGGGGATGAGCAGTTCTTC.

The chain is built from TRBV6-2 or TRBV6-3 and TRBJ1-1, with a tentative D call TRBD1 (5 bases). Deletions cut 4 bases from V and 6 bases from J, with 24 bases between. The CDR3 runs 17 residues. From germline, CDR1 is MNHEY and CDR2 SVGEGT. This chain's CDR3 is CASSSYLRWRGPPEAFF. CDR3 nucleotides: TGTGCCAGCAGTTCGTATCTTCGGTGGAGGGGACCACCTGAAGCTTTCTTT.

This sequence joins TRBV11-3 and TRBJ2-2; TRBD1 agrees at 8 bases. V gave up 5 bases and J gave up 1 base; unmatched junction bases: 9. Germline V gene lookup returns CDR1 SGHNT and CDR2 YENEEA. CDR3 length: 17 amino acids. The CDR3 DNA sequence: TGTGCCAGCAGCATGGCCAGGGGGCCTTTGAACACCGGGGAGCTGTTTTTT. This gives the protein CASSMARGPLNTGELFF.

The chain uses TRBV5-1 and TRBJ2-1; D may be TRBD1 (6 bases). Trimming stripped 6 bases from V and 7 bases from J, with 17 bases between. Germline V gives CDR1 SGHRS, CDR2 YFSETQ. The CDR3 is 14 residues long. The CDR3 sequence: CASTPTRQGNEQFF. DNA of the CDR3: TGCGCCAGCACCCCGACCCGCCAGGGGAATGAGCAGTTCTTC.

The V and J genes are TRBV7-6 and TRBJ2-3, with TRBD2 matching over 11 bases. CDR3 length: 12 amino acids. V shed 5 bases and J 11 bases; nucleotides not matched to a gene: 3. Germline-derived CDR1 and CDR2 are SGHVS and FNYEAQ. CDR3 region: CASSLGTSGQYF. CDR3 DNA: TGTGCCAGCAGCCTCGGGACTAGCGGGCAGTATTTT.

This clonotype was seen a few times. The CDR3 is CASSYSFWVNGPNEKLFF. The DNA for the CDR3 is TGTGCCAGCAGTTACTCTTTTTGGGTGAACGGCCCCAATGAAAAACTGTTTTTT. This chain uses TRBV6-5 with TRBJ1-4; D remains unclear. V gave up 0 bases and J gave up 5 bases, with 19 bases separating them. Germline CDR1 MNHEY, CDR2 SVGAGI. This CDR3 is 18 amino acids long.

This clonotype appeared a few times. The rearrangement links TRBV6-5 to TRBJ2-1; a possible D gene is TRBD1 (6 bases). CDR1 and CDR2 from the germline V gene are MNHEY and SVGAGI. The CDR3 has 13 residues. V was shortened by 6 bases and J by 4 bases, with 10 bases between the two germline ends. CDR3 sequence: CASRGQLYNEQFF. In DNA, the CDR3 is TGTGCCAGCAGAGGACAGCTTTACAATGAGCAGTTCTTC.

The sample holds a few counts of this clonotype. This chain uses TRBV5-1 with TRBJ2-5; perhaps TRBD2 as D (6 bases). The V gene's germline CDR1 is SGHRS and CDR2 YFSETQ. The V gene lost 4 bases and the J gene lost 7 bases, with 20 bases spanning the gap. This CDR3 spans 15 amino acids. CDR3 in amino acids: CASSTEEAGLGTQYF. Here the CDR3 DNA reads TGCGCCAGCAGCACAGAGGAAGCGGGCCTGGGGACCCAGTACTTC.

A few counts support this clonotype. The rearrangement uses TRBV21-1 and TRBJ2-7; the D call of TRBD1 is as the table states it, not checked on the DNA. TRBV21-1 corresponds to a pseudogene. CDR3 length equals 15 residues. The CDR3 sequence is CASSTDREIMGEQYV. As DNA, the CDR3 is TGTGCCAGCAGCACGGACAGGGAGATCATGGGCGAGCAGTACGTC.

The chain links TRBV5-1 to TRBJ1-1; 7 bases match TRBD1. The J segment lost 10 bases and the V segment lost 2 bases, leaving 8 bases of the junction unmatched. The CDR3 totals 13 residues. Germline CDR1 SGHRS, CDR2 YFSETQ. Written as DNA, the CDR3 is TGCGCCAGCAGCTTTGTCCAGGGGGAATCAGCTTTCTTT. It yields the protein CASSFVQGESAFF.

V and J are TRBV4-1 and TRBJ1-4, with D perhaps TRBD1 (5 bases). The ends were cut back, 1 base at V and 4 bases at J, with 13 bases in the middle. CDR3 length: 16 amino acids. Germline CDR1 and CDR2: MGHRA and YSYEKL. This CDR3 reads CASSQAAGSSNEKLFF. The DNA for the CDR3 is TGCGCCAGCAGCCAAGCGGCAGGGTCGAGTAATGAAAAACTGTTTTTT.

This sequence joins TRBV7-9 and TRBJ1-6; TRBD1 aligns across 8 bases. This CDR3 is 14 amino acids long. V was pared by 3 bases and J by 8 bases, with 3 bases of the junction left unmatched. Germline V gives CDR1 SEHNR, CDR2 FQNEAQ (reference sequence). The CDR3 sequence: CASSFRDRYSPLHF. The CDR3 region has the DNA TGTGCCAGCAGCTTTCGGGACAGGTATTCACCCCTCCACTTT.

This clonotype has a count of ten or more. This chain connects TRBV12-3 or TRBV12-4 to TRBJ2-2; D ambiguous. Trimming pared 7 bases from V and 7 bases from J, leaving 4 bases between. The CDR3 covers 10 residues. This CDR3 is CASIGGELFF. DNA of the CDR3: TGTGCCAGCATTGGCGGGGAGCTGTTTTTT.

V gene TRBV20-1 combines with J gene TRBJ2-7; 10 bases agree with TRBD2. The CDR3 has 17 amino acids. Germline V gene sequence: CDR1 DFQATT, CDR2 SNEGSKA (reference sequence). V was clipped by 0 bases and J by 5 bases; unmatched bases: 13. The CDR3 coding sequence is TGCAGTGCTAGAGAACTAGCGGGGCGCTTAGCTCCTAACGAGCAGTACGTC. Translation gives CSARELAGRLAPNEQYV.

This clonotype has more than one count but fewer than ten. The chain employs TRBV20-1 and TRBJ2-7, with 11 bases fitting TRBD1. The V gene's germline CDR1 is DFQATT and CDR2 SNEGSKA (reference sequence). J was trimmed by 3 bases and V by 0 bases; bases with no gene match: 7. The CDR3 spans 16 residues. CDR3 amino acids: CSARDTSGTGGYEQYV. The CDR3 coding sequence is TGCAGTGCTAGAGATACTTCCGGGACAGGGGGCTACGAGCAGTACGTC.

The table lists this clonotype with a few counts. The chain combines TRBV28 with TRBJ2-5; 9 nucleotides line up with TRBD1. The germline CDR1 and CDR2 sequences are MDHEN and SYDVKM. J was trimmed by 5 bases and V by 6 bases; bases with no gene match: 13. The CDR3 is 16 residues long. The CDR3 loop is CASSKPVQGARETQYF. The CDR3, as DNA: TGTGCCAGCAGCAAGCCCGTACAGGGGGCGCGGGAGACCCAGTACTTC.

This clonotype was observed a few times. J is TRBJ2-5 and V is TRBV7-6; 11 nucleotides agree with TRBD2. The CDR3 runs to 15 residues. V trimming: 0 bases; J trimming: 7 bases; junction bases outside the gene matches: 4. Germline V CDR1 and CDR2: SGHVS, FNYEAQ. The CDR3 DNA reads as TGTGCCAGCAGCTTAGCACTGACTAGCGGGGTGACCCAGTACTTC. Translating gives CASSLALTSGVTQYF.

This clonotype was found a few times. The V gene is TRBV6-5, the J gene TRBJ1-2; TRBD1 matches at 8 bases. The length of the CDR3 is 14 residues. CDR1 is MNHEY, CDR2 SVGAGI, per germline. With 6 bases clipped from V and 7 bases from J, the junction kept 10 bases outside the gene matches. The CDR3 is CASRTGQAIGGYTF. The CDR3 nucleotides are TGTGCCAGCAGAACGGGACAGGCTATTGGTGGCTACACCTTC.